These 21 T cell receptor beta chains were sequenced from one sample in a study of CDR3 diversity in severe acne. TCRdb reanalysed the PCR reads using MiXCR and keeps one entry per CDR3 protein. The table has almost 85,000 distinct CDR3 sequences, 51% seen once. What was sequenced was blood. These receptors originate from a male donor in good health, without acne.

The chain carries TRBV25-1 and TRBJ1-4, with D perhaps TRBD1 (5 bases). V was cut by 3 bases and J by 4 bases, with 15 bases left in between. This CDR3 is 16 amino acids long. Germline V gives CDR1 MGHDK, CDR2 SYGVNS. The CDR3 DNA sequence: TGTGCCAGCAGTGAGCCGAGAGGGGTGGTTAATGAAAAACTGTTTTTT. Its protein product is CASSEPRGVVNEKLFF.

This chain uses TRBV6-5 with TRBJ1-2; 7 nucleotides align to TRBD1. V lost 5 bases and J lost 4; bases outside the gene matches: 13. Germline V gene data show CDR1 as MNHEY and CDR2 as SVGAGI. The CDR3 has 16 amino acids. In nucleotides, the CDR3 is TGTGCCAGCAGTGCCCATATTGGGGACAGATCCTATGGCTACACCTTC. Protein product: CASSAHIGDRSYGYTF.

J is TRBJ1-2 and V is TRBV28, with 8 positions matching TRBD1. Germline V gene lookup returns CDR1 MDHEN and CDR2 SYDVKM. The CDR3 runs 12 residues. With V trimmed by 7 bases and J by 3 bases, 1 base remained unmatched. As DNA, the CDR3 is TGTGCCAGCACAGGGGGCCACTATGGCTACACCTTC. Its protein product is CASTGGHYGYTF.

The rearrangement uses TRBV7-4 and TRBJ1-3, with D unclear. CDR3 length: 20 amino acids. Germline V lookup: CDR1 SGHVT, CDR2 SQSDAQ. The V end lost 4 bases, the J end lost 10 bases, and 35 bases lay between the germline ends. CDR3 residues: CASSSTAVPSNPSLEGTIYF. The CDR3 DNA sequence: TGTGCCAGCAGCTCGACGGCAGTTCCATCAAATCCTTCTCTGGAAGGGACCATATATTTT.

This clonotype was recorded at least ten times. The genes are TRBV30 and TRBJ1-1, with D possibly matching TRBD1 (5 bases). V was clipped by 4 bases and J by 7 bases, with 10 bases between them. CDR3 size: 11 residues. Germline CDR1 is GTSNPN and CDR2 is SVGIG (reference sequence). This chain's CDR3 is CAWTQGIEAFF. For the CDR3, the DNA is TGTGCCTGGACCCAGGGTATTGAAGCTTTCTTT.

The chain couples TRBV7-2 to TRBJ2-7; 11 bases map to TRBD2. Germline V gene lookup returns CDR1 SGHTA and CDR2 FQGNSA. V lost 4 bases and J lost 5; bases outside the gene matches: 13. CDR3 size: 17 residues. CDR3 protein: CASSWGSGGVDRDEQYF. CDR3 nucleotides: TGTGCCAGCAGCTGGGGTAGCGGGGGGGTAGATCGCGACGAGCAGTACTTC.

This clonotype occurred many times. The V and J genes are TRBV29-1 and TRBJ1-1; D is ambiguous. Trimming cost V 6 bases and J 1 base, with 9 bases left between them. There are 12 residues in the CDR3. The germline CDR1 and CDR2 sequences are SQVTM and ANQGSEA. The DNA for the CDR3 is TGCAGCGTACTAGGGAGGAACACTGAAGCTTTCTTT. It encodes CSVLGRNTEAFF.

This clonotype was detected a few times. The V and J genes are TRBV5-1 and TRBJ2-3; the D is unclear. This CDR3 comprises 13 residues. From germline, CDR1 is SGHRS and CDR2 YFSETQ. V lost 0 bases to trimming and J lost 4 bases, with 6 bases between them. The CDR3 region has the DNA TGCGCCAGCAGCTTGGGCCCGCCAGATACGCAGTATTTT. Translated: CASSLGPPDTQYF. The full variable domain, rest sourced from reference TRBV5-1 and TRBJ2-3, is KAGVTQTPRYLIKTRGQQVTLSCSPISGHRSVSWYQQTPGQGLQFLFEYFSETQRNKGNFPGRFSGRQFSNSRSEMNVSTLELGDSALYLCASSLGPPDTQYFGPGTRLTVL.

This clonotype is deemed medium-sized (0.01 to 0.1%). The chain carries TRBV19 and TRBJ1-6, with D maybe TRBD1 (5 bases). The ends were cut back, 10 bases at V and 9 bases at J, with 16 bases in the middle. CDR1 and CDR2 (germline): LNHDA, SQIVND (reference sequence). CDR3 size: 13 residues. The CDR3 loop is CATSRGTSSPLHF. In DNA, the CDR3 is TGTGCCACAAGCCGAGGGACTAGTTCACCCCTCCACTTT.

This clonotype has ten or more counts. This chain connects TRBV6-5 to TRBJ2-2; 8 bases are a match to TRBD2. The CDR3 contains 18 residues. V shed 0 bases, J shed 5 bases, and the junction held 11 bases outside the gene matches. Germline V lookup: CDR1 MNHEY, CDR2 SVGAGI. The CDR3 sequence: CASSYSIFPAGDTGELFF. The DNA for the CDR3 is TGTGCCAGCAGTTACTCGATTTTCCCAGCGGGAGATACCGGGGAGCTGTTTTTT.

J is TRBJ1-1 and V is TRBV7-2, with 9 positions matching TRBD1. The CDR3 is 13 amino acids. Germline-derived CDR1 and CDR2 are SGHTA and FQGNSA. With V trimmed by 4 bases and J by 8 bases, 5 bases remained unmatched. Here the CDR3 DNA reads TGTGCCAGCAGCTCACGAGGGACAGGGGAAGCTTTCTTT. Translating it yields CASSSRGTGEAFF.

The chain couples TRBV6-6 to TRBJ2-7, with 10 bases lining up with TRBD1. The ends lost 4 bases at V and 3 bases at J; junction bases unmatched: 3. The germline V gene encodes CDR1 MNHNY and CDR2 SVGAGI (reference sequence). The CDR3 loop spans 14 amino acids. CDR3 bases: TGTGCCAGCAGTTCCGGACAGGGGGACTACGAGCAGTACTTC. Translated, it gives CASSSGQGDYEQYF.

This clonotype was detected many times. This may come from a read error, since a much larger clone is one base off. The chain uses TRBV19 and TRBJ2-7; D is unclear. V was clipped by 3 bases and J by 3 bases, with 12 bases between them. The CDR3 sequence is 14 residues long. Germline V gene sequence: CDR1 LNHDA, CDR2 SQIVND (reference sequence). This CDR3 is CASSMKGVRYEQYF. The CDR3 coding sequence is TGTGCCAGTAGTATGAAGGGTGTTCGCTACGAGCAGTACTTC.

This clonotype was picked up a small number of times. The chain employs TRBV20-1 and TRBJ1-1; 9 nucleotides align to TRBD1. Germline lookup yields CDR1 DFQATT and CDR2 SNEGSKA (reference sequence). The CDR3 consists of 12 residues. V lost 6 bases, J lost 4 bases, and 3 bases stayed unmatched. The CDR3: CSAGQGTTEAFF. CDR3 nucleotide sequence: TGCAGTGCGGGACAGGGAACCACTGAAGCTTTCTTT.

The chain joins TRBV7-9 to TRBJ2-7, with 10 bases lining up with TRBD2. V was pared by 1 base and J by 1 base, with 10 bases of the junction left unmatched. The CDR3 is made up of 18 amino acids. Germline V gene sequence: CDR1 SEHNR, CDR2 FQNEAQ (reference sequence). The CDR3 reads CASSLGTLAGAESYEQYF. The CDR3 DNA reads TGTGCCAGCAGCTTAGGGACCCTAGCGGGAGCTGAATCCTACGAGCAGTACTTC.

This clonotype was found many times. CDR3 residues: CASSYSGGGSSTDTQYF. The CDR3 DNA sequence: TGTGCCAGCAGCTATAGCGGGGGAGGGTCTAGCACAGATACGCAGTATTTT. V and J are TRBV28 and TRBJ2-3; 9 bases fit TRBD2. Germline V lookup: CDR1 MDHEN, CDR2 SYDVKM. There are 17 residues in the CDR3. The junction had 10 bases not matched to a gene; V was cut back by 6 bases and J by 0 bases.

The rearrangement joins TRBV5-1 to TRBJ2-3; D not resolved. Germline CDR1 and CDR2: SGHRS and YFSETQ. The CDR3 totals 15 residues. V was cut by 2 bases and J by 0 bases, with 10 bases left in between. Here the CDR3 DNA reads TGCGCCAGCAGCTTACCAGCCGGGAGCACAGATACGCAGTATTTT. Amino acids: CASSLPAGSTDTQYF.

This clonotype was detected many times. The chain recombines TRBV12-3 or TRBV12-4 with TRBJ1-1; possible D gene TRBD1, 5 bases. The CDR3 is 12 amino acids. V was clipped by 6 bases and J by 1 base, with 6 bases between them. The DNA of the CDR3 is TGTGCCAGCAGGCAGGGGAACACTGAAGCTTTCTTT. Its protein is CASRQGNTEAFF.

About this clonotype itself: It is unclear where the CDR3 begins or ends on the DNA, so no DNA is shown, and the CDR3 is as TCRdb lists it. The chain uses TRBV2 and TRBJ2-5; TRBD1 is taken as the D call from the table, unchecked against the DNA. The V gene's germline CDR1 is SNHLY and CDR2 FYNNEI. The CDR3 is 24 residues long, counting both termini. CDR3: CASSEMGGMVFFGPGTRLWETQYF.

This clonotype showed up just a few times. The chain recombines TRBV2 with TRBJ1-4, with D possibly being TRBD1 (6 bases). V dropped 0 bases and J dropped 8 bases, with 16 bases sitting between them. The CDR3 spans 16 residues. CDR1 and CDR2 from the germline V gene are SNHLY and FYNNEI. For the CDR3, the DNA is TGTGCCAGCAGTGAAGCCAGTTGGGGGGCGGAAGAAAAACTGTTTTTT. It translates to CASSEASWGAEEKLFF.

This chain links TRBV5-1 with TRBJ2-1; 14 positions agree with TRBD2. V was pared by 5 bases and J by 9 bases, with 7 bases of the junction left unmatched. CDR3 length: 15 residues. Germline V gives CDR1 SGHRS, CDR2 YFSETQ. CDR3: CASSQTSGGAGEQFF. The CDR3 DNA sequence: TGCGCCAGCAGTCAGACTAGCGGGGGGGCGGGTGAGCAGTTCTTC. The whole variable domain, remainder taken from reference TRBV5-1 and TRBJ2-1, is KAGVTQTPRYLIKTRGQQVTLSCSPISGHRSVSWYQQTPGQGLQFLFEYFSETQRNKGNFPGRFSGRQFSNSRSEMNVSTLELGDSALYLCASSQTSGGAGEQFFGPGTRLTVL.